Below, 2 T cell receptor beta chains from the same sample are listed, as sequenced in a study of blood T cell repertoires in COVID-19. Assay used: immunoSEQ multiplex PCR; TCRdb lists only in-frame clones, some missing. The data contain 250,000 to 300,000 clones, 80% to 90% of them seen just once; the ten biggest clones take up 3.5% to 5%. The sequencing input was peripheral blood. All receptors come from a man aged 60 to 75 with acute or convalescent COVID-19.

Only one count was recorded for this clone. The chain couples TRBV6-4 to TRBJ2-1; 9 bases align to TRBD1. The V gene's germline CDR1 is MRHNA and CDR2 SNTAGT. V lost 6 bases, J lost 6 bases, and 9 bases stayed unmatched. The length of the CDR3 is 15 residues. In DNA, the CDR3 is TGTGCCAGCAGAGCCGGGACAGGGTTAGGCAATGAGCAGTTCTTC. Its protein is CASRAGTGLGNEQFF.

The rearrangement uses TRBV7-2 and TRBJ1-2; 9 bases align to TRBD1. Unmatched junction bases numbered 2, after V lost 3 bases and J lost 3 bases. The CDR3 runs 14 residues. In germline, CDR1 is SGHTA, CDR2 FQGNSA. The DNA of the CDR3 is TGTGCCAGCAGCTTGGACAGGGGACACTATGGCTACACCTTC. Its translation is CASSLDRGHYGYTF.